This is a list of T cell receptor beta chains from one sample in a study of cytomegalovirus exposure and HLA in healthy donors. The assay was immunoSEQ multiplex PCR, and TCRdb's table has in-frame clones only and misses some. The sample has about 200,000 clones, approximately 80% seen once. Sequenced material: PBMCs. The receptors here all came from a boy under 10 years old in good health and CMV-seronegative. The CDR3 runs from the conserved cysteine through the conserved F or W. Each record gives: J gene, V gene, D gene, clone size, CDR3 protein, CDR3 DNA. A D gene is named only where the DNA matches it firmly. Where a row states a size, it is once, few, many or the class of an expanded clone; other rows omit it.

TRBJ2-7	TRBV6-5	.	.	CASSYSQPGSYEQYF	TGTGCCAGCAGTTACTCGCAGCCAGGGTCCTACGAGCAGTACTTC
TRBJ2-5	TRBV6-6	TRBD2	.	CASRRLAGAGETQYF	TGTGCCAGCAGGCGACTAGCGGGAGCGGGTGAGACCCAGTACTTC
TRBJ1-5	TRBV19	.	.	CASSIPTGENQPQHF	TGTGCCAGTAGTATACCGACAGGAGAGAATCAGCCCCAGCATTTT
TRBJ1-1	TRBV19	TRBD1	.	CASTPGQVVNTEAFF	TGTGCCAGCACGCCGGGACAGGTCGTGAACACTGAAGCTTTCTTT
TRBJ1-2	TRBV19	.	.	CASSIGLYYGYTF	TGTGCCAGTAGTATCGGTCTCTACTATGGCTACACCTTC
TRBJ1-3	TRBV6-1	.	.	CASSEMRGNTIYF	TGTGCCAGCAGTGAAATGAGGGGAAACACCATATATTTT
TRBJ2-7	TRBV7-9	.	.	CASTLVEDSYEQYF	TGTGCCAGCACCCTGGTGGAGGACTCCTACGAGCAGTACTTC
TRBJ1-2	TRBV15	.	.	CATSREVRVVPYNYGYTF	TGTGCCACCAGCAGAGAAGTCAGGGTTGTTCCCTATAACTATGGCTACACCTTC
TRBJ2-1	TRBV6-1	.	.	CASSERGGQFF	TGTGCCAGCAGTGAAAGAGGGGGACAGTTCTTC
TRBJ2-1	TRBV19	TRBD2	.	CASSIDLPREGLYNEQFF	TGTGCCAGTAGTATAGATCTGCCGCGGGAGGGCCTCTACAATGAGCAGTTCTTC
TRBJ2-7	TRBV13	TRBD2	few	CASSSSAGEFSGQYF	TGTGCCAGCAGCTCTTCAGCGGGGGAGTTTAGTGGGCAGTACTTC
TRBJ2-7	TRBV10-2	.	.	CASSEPAYEQYF	TGCGCCAGCAGTGAACCGGCCTACGAGCAGTACTTC
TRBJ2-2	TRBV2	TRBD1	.	CASTGQGNSGELFF	TGTGCCAGCACCGGACAGGGTAACTCCGGGGAGCTGTTTTTT
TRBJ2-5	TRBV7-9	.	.	CASSTQGSQETQYF	TGTGCCAGCAGCACACAGGGTTCCCAAGAGACCCAGTACTTC
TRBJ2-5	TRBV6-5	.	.	CASSPRQAHETQYF	TGTGCCAGCAGTCCCCGGCAGGCCCATGAGACCCAGTACTTC
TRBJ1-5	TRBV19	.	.	CATRGLSNQPQHF	TGTGCCACCCGCGGGTTATCCAATCAGCCCCAGCATTTT
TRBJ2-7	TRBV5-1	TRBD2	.	CASSLVIAGVHEQYF	TGCGCCAGCAGCTTGGTGATAGCGGGAGTCCACGAGCAGTACTTC
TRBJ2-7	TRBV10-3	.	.	CAISDLTRNEQYF	TGTGCCATCAGTGACTTGACACGTAACGAGCAGTACTTC
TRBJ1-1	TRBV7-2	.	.	CASSPQGLNTEAFF	TGTGCCAGCAGCCCACAGGGTTTGAACACTGAAGCTTTCTTT
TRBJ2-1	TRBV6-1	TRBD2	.	CASSTAGGPNEQFF	TGTGCCAGCAGTACAGCGGGAGGGCCTAATGAGCAGTTCTTC
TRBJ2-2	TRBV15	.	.	CATSSPRGTGELFF	TGTGCCACCAGTTCCCCCCGAGGCACCGGGGAGCTGTTTTTT
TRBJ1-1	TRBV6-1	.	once	CASSDFMIGGSEAFF	TGTGCCAGCAGTGATTTTATGATTGGGGGGTCTGAAGCTTTCTTT
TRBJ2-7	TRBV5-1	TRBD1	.	CASSFSRQGPHEQYF	TGCGCCAGCAGCTTTAGTCGACAGGGTCCCCACGAGCAGTACTTC
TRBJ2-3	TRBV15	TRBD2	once	CATSREPPGLAGAHTDTQYF	TGTGCCACCAGCAGAGAACCTCCCGGACTAGCGGGGGCCCATACAGATACGCAGTATTTT
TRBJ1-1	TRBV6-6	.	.	CASRRENTEAFF	TGTGCCAGCCGGAGGGAGAACACTGAAGCTTTCTTT
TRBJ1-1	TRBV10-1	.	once	CASSMGRGNTEAFF	TGCGCCAGCAGTATGGGGCGCGGAAACACTGAAGCTTTCTTT
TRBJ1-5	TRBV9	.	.	CASSVGATGEQPQHF	TGTGCCAGCAGCGTGGGGGCTACTGGTGAGCAGCCCCAGCATTTT
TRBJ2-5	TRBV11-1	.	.	CASSTGETQYF	TGTGCCAGCAGCACCGGAGAGACCCAGTACTTC
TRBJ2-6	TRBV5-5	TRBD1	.	CASSLVTGGPSGANVLTF	TGTGCCAGCAGCTTGGTTACAGGGGGCCCGTCTGGGGCCAACGTCCTGACTTTC
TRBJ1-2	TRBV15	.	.	CATSSDFGGNYGYTF	TGTGCCACCAGCAGTGACTTCGGGGGGAACTATGGCTACACCTTC
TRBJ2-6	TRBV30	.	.	CACSSGANVLTF	TGTGCCTGTAGCTCTGGGGCCAACGTCCTGACTTTC
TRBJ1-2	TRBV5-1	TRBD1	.	CASSPGQGRLNGYTF	TGCGCCAGCAGCCCGGGACAGGGGAGGCTAAATGGCTACACCTTC
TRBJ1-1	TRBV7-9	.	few	CASSDTALHSF	TGTGCCAGCAGCGATACAGCCTTACACTCCTTT
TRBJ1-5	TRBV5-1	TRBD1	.	CASSPTGGQPQHF	TGCGCCAGCAGCCCGACAGGGGGTCAGCCCCAGCATTTT
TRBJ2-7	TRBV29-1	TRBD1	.	CSVGDRGYEQYF	TGCAGCGTTGGAGACAGGGGCTACGAGCAGTACTTC
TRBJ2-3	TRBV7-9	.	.	CASSLRLEGTDTQYF	TGTGCCAGCAGCCTTCGACTAGAGGGCACAGATACGCAGTATTTT
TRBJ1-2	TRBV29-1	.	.	CSLLTGDGYTF	TGCAGCCTCCTGACGGGAGACGGCTACACCTTC
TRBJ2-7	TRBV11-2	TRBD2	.	CASSQASGDSYEQYF	TGTGCCAGCAGCCAGGCTAGCGGGGACTCCTACGAGCAGTACTTC
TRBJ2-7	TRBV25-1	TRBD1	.	CASSGPGQGGYEQYF	TGTGCCAGCAGTGGGCCGGGACAGGGTGGCTACGAGCAGTACTTC
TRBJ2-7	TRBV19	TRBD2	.	CASSIAYSSGEYEQYF	TGTGCCAGTAGTATCGCATACTCTAGCGGGGAGTACGAGCAGTACTTC
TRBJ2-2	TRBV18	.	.	CASSIRDDTGELFF	TGTGCCAGCTCAATCAGGGATGACACCGGGGAGCTGTTTTTT
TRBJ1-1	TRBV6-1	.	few	CASSGRGLAEAFF	TGTGCCAGCAGTGGCAGGGGCTTGGCTGAAGCTTTCTTT
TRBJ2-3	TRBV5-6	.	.	CASSFGTFTDTQYF	TGTGCCAGCAGCTTTGGGACATTCACAGATACGCAGTATTTT
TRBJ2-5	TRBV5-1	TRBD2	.	CASSLVASGIQETQYF	TGCGCCAGCAGCTTGGTGGCTAGCGGAATACAAGAGACCCAGTACTTC
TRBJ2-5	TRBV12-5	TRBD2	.	CASGRGGSQLWAEETQYF	TGTGCTAGTGGTCGGGGGGGGTCTCAACTCTGGGCGGAAGAGACCCAGTACTTC
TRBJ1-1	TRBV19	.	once	CASSIVARGHTEAFF	TGTGCCAGTAGTATTGTGGCCAGGGGCCACACTGAAGCTTTCTTT
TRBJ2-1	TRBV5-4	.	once	CASSLWAGSSYNEQFF	TGTGCCAGCAGCTTGTGGGCCGGAAGCTCCTACAATGAGCAGTTCTTC
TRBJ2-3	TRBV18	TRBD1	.	CASSLLTGGTTDTQYF	TGTGCCAGCTCACTCCTGACAGGGGGTACCACAGATACGCAGTATTTT
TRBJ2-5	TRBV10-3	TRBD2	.	CAISESTAGPGGTQYF	TGTGCCATCAGTGAGTCGACGGCAGGGCCGGGGGGGACCCAGTACTTC
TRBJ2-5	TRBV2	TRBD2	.	CASRPRAGAETQYF	TGTGCCAGCAGACCCCGAGCGGGAGCAGAGACCCAGTACTTC
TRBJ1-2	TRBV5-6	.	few	CASSLDTGFYGYTF	TGTGCCAGCAGCTTGGACACAGGGTTCTATGGCTACACCTTC
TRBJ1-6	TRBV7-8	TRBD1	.	CASSLAGTGNNSPLHF	TGTGCCAGCAGCTTAGCTGGGACAGGGAATAATTCACCCCTCCACTTT
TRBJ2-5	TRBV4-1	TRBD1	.	CASSHQPTGRLVETQYF	TGCGCCAGCAGCCACCAACCGACAGGGCGGTTGGTGGAGACCCAGTACTTC